The clone carrying this T cell receptor (beta chain) was seen ten or more times. In the study's own analysis: It was from reference gene primer amplification that nucleated cell counts were estimated. Sequencing used immunoSEQ multiplex PCR; TCRdb keeps in-frame clones, though not all of them. D and trimming come from the DNA, and the V and J calls and clone size come from that table. The sample has around 150,000 clones, approximately 88% seen once; the top ten hold approximately 4.1%. The data are from a study of blood T cell repertoires in COVID-19. Study context: Both acute and convalescent COVID-19 samples were obtained from the United States, Italy and Spain.

Germline CDR1 MDHEN, CDR2 SYDVKM. The CDR3 covers 14 residues. V lost 6 bases and J 4 bases, leaving 13 bases between the germline ends. The source material was peripheral blood. This TCR was sampled from an older woman who had recovered from COVID-19. The V call is TRBV28, the J call TRBJ1-3, with TRBD1 as a possible D gene (5 bases). CDR3 DNA sequence: TGTGCCAGCAGCCGTCACAGGCTCGGAAACACCATATATTTT. Its translation is CASSRHRLGNTIYF.